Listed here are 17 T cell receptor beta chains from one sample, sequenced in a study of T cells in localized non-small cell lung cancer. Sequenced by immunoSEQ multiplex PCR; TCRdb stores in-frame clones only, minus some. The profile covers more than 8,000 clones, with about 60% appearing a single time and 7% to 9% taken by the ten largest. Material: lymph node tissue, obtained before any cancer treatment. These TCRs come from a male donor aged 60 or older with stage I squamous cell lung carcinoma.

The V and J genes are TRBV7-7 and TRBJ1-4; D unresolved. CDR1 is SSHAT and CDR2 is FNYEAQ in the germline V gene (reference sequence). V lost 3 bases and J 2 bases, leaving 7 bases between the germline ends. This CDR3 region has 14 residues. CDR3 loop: CASSLRRTNEKLFF. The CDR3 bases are TGTGCCAGCAGCTTGCGCAGGACTAATGAAAAACTGTTTTTT.

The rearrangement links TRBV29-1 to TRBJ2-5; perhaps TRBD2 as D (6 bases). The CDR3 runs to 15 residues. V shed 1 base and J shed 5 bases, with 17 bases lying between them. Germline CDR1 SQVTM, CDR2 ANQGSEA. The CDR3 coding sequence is TGCAGCGTTGAAGGGGGTAGCGGTATTACGGAGACCCAGTACTTC. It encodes CSVEGGSGITETQYF.

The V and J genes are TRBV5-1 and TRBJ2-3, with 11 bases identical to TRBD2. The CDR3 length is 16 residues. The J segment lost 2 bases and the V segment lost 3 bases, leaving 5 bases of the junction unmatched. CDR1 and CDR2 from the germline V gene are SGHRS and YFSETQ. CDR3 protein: CASSSGTSGNTDTQYF. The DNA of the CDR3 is TGCGCCAGCAGCTCCGGGACTAGCGGAAACACAGATACGCAGTATTTT.

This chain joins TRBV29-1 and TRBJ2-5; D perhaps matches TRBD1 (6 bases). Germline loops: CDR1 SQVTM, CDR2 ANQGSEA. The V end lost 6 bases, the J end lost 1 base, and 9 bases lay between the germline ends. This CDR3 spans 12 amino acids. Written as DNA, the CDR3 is TGCAGCGTGGGGGACATCCAAGAGACCCAGTACTTC. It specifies CSVGDIQETQYF.

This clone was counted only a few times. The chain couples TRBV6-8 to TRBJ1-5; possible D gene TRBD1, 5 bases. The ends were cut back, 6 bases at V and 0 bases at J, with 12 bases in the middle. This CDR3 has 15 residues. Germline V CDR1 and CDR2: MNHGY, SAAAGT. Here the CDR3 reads CASRQRGYSNQPQHF. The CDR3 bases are TGTGCCAGCAGACAACGGGGCTATAGCAATCAGCCCCAGCATTTT.

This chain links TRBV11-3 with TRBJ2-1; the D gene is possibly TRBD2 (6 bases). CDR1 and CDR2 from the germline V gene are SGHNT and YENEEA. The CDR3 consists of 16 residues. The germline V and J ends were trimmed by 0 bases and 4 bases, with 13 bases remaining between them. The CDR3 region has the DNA TGTGCCAGCAGCTTAGAGGGGGGAACCCTATACAATGAGCAGTTCTTC. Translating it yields CASSLEGGTLYNEQFF.

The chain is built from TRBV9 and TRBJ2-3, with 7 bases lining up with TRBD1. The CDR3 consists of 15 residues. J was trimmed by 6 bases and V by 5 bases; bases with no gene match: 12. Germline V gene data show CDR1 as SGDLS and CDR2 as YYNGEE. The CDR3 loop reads CASSKVGQPMDTQYF. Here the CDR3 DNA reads TGTGCCAGCAGTAAAGTGGGACAGCCCATGGATACGCAGTATTTT.

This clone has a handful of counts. The CDR3 coding sequence is TGTGCCAGCAGCCGCCAGAGGGTATCGTTCACAGATACGCAGTATTTT. This gives the protein CASSRQRVSFTDTQYF. The chain links TRBV11-3 to TRBJ2-3; D perhaps matches TRBD2 (5 bases). This CDR3 spans 16 amino acids. V gave up 5 bases and J gave up 2 bases, with 17 bases separating them. From germline, CDR1 is SGHNT and CDR2 YENEEA.

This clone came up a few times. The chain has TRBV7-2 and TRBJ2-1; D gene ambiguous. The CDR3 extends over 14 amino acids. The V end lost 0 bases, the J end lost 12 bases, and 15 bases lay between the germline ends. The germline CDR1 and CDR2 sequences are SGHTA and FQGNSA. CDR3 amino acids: CASSLAFNLDTQFF. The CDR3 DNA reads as TGTGCCAGCAGCTTAGCCTTTAATTTAGATACGCAGTTCTTC. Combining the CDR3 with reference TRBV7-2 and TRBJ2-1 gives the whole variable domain GAGVSQSPSNKVTEKGKDVELRCDPISGHTALYWYRQSLGQGLEFLIYFQGNSAPDKSGLPSDRFSAERTGGSVSTLTIQRTQQEDSAVYLCASSLAFNLDTQFFGPGTRLTVL.

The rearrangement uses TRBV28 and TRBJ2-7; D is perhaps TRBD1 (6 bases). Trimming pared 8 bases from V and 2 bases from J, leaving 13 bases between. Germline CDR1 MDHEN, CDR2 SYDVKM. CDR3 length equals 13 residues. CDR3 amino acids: CASGMTGAYEQYF. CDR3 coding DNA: TGTGCCAGCGGGATGACAGGAGCCTACGAGCAGTACTTC.

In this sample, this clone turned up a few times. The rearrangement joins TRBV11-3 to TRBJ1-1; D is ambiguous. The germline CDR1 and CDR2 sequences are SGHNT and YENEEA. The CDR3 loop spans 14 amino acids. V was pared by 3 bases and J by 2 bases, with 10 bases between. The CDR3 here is CASSLEGANTEAFF. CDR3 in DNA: TGTGCCAGCAGCTTGGAGGGAGCCAACACTGAAGCTTTCTTT.

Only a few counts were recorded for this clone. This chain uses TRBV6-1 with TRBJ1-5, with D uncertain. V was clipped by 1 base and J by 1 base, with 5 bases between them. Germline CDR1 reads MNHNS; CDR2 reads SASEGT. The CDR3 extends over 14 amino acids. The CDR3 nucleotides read TGTGCCAGCAGTGAAGGTGGCAGCAATCAGCCCCAGCATTTT. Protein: CASSEGGSNQPQHF.

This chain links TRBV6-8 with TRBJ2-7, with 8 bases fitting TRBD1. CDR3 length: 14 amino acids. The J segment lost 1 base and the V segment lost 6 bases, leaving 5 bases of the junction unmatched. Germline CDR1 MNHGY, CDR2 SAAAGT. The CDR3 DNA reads TGTGCCAGCAGAGATCAGGGGGCGTCCTACGAGCAGTACTTC. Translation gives CASRDQGASYEQYF.

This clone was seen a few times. CDR3 loop: CASSLGERGYSGANVLTF. The CDR3 DNA is TGTGCCAGCAGCTTAGGAGAGCGGGGCTACTCTGGGGCCAACGTCCTGACTTTC. V is TRBV11-3 and J is TRBJ2-6; 7 nucleotides line up with TRBD2. The CDR3 totals 18 residues. Germline V CDR1 and CDR2: SGHNT, YENEEA. The trim removed 1 base at V and 0 bases at J, leaving 6 bases unmatched.

The CDR3: CAISEVEGRNTEAFF. Incomplete CDR3 DNA: TGTGCCATCAGTGAGGTGGAGGGAAGGAACACTGAAGCTTTC. This chain uses TRBV10-3 with TRBJ1-1; D gene unclear. The read comes to an end 1 residue before the CDR3 does, leaving the germline J gene to fill in the end. CDR1 is ENHRY, CDR2 SYGVKD, per germline. The CDR3 sequence is 15 residues long. With 2 bases removed from V and 1 base from J, the gap between germline ends came to 11 bases.

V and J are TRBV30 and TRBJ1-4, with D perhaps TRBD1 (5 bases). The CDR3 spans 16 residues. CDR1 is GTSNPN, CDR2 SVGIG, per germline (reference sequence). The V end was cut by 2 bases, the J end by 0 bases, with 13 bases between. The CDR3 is CAWSLGQGATNEKLFF. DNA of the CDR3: TGTGCCTGGAGTTTAGGGCAGGGAGCAACTAATGAAAAACTGTTTTTT.

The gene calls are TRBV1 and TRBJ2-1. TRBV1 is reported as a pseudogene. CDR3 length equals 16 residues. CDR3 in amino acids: CASSQVERGVYNEQFF. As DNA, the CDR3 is TGCGCCAGCAGCCAAGTGGAAAGGGGGGTCTACAATGAGCAGTTCTTC.